A single sample is the source of the 30 T cell receptor beta chains below, sequenced in a study of regulatory T cells in long-lasting Graves disease. Sequencing libraries for TCR beta were prepared with iRepertoire HTBI primers and Arm-PCR of CDR3 regions. TCRdb re-analysed the multiplex PCR reads in MiXCR, keeping a single row per CDR3 protein. Of more than 450,000 distinct CDR3 sequences in the sample, 9.5% to 15% are singletons; the top ten hold about 8.9%. Sample time point: newly diagnosed GD, antithyroid drugs for less than 3 months. With RNA extracted from PBMCs as input, the TCR library was made. The same specimen was also included in a second study, on T cells in Graves' hyperthyroidism and ophthalmopathy.

Specimen: peripheral blood mononuclear cells (PBMCs), collected at new diagnosis, from a patient treated with antithyroid drugs. The source is a woman aged 30 to 39 with Graves disease.

This clonotype was detected a few times. This rearrangement joins TRBV10-3 to TRBJ2-1, with no clear D. Trimming removed 5 bases at V and 7 bases at J, with 9 bases between. This CDR3 contains 12 residues. Germline V lookup: CDR1 ENHRY, CDR2 SYGVKD. CDR3: CAISSFGNEQFF. In DNA form, the CDR3 reads TGTGCCATCAGTTCCTTTGGAAATGAGCAGTTCTTC.

This clonotype was observed a handful of times. The chain uses TRBV4-1 and TRBJ2-7; no firm D call. Trimming stripped 2 bases from V and 3 bases from J, with 14 bases between. Germline CDR1 reads MGHRA; CDR2 reads YSYEKL. CDR3 length: 15 residues. CDR3 sequence (DNA): TGCGCCAGCAGCCAATATCGGAGTCGGCTCTACGAGCAGTACTTC. It encodes CASSQYRSRLYEQYF.

As concerns this clonotype: Just one base apart from a much larger clone, this may be a read error. The CDR3 ends on some other residue instead of the conserved phenylalanine or tryptophan, so this is likely a read error. This rearrangement joins TRBV2 to TRBJ2-3; 7 bases are a match to TRBD2. This CDR3 is 15 amino acids long. Germline CDR1 reads SNHLY; CDR2 reads FYNNEI. Trimming took 8 bases from V and 2 from J; bases not matched to a gene: 10. The CDR3 here is CASGRAGTITDTQYL. CDR3 coding DNA: TGTGCCAGCGGGCGAGCGGGAACCATCACAGATACGCAGTATCTT.

The genes are TRBV5-1 and TRBJ2-7; D is possibly TRBD1 (5 bases). This CDR3 contains 16 residues. The germline gives CDR1 SGHRS, CDR2 YFSETQ. The ends were cut back, 4 bases at V and 2 bases at J, with 19 bases in the middle. The CDR3 protein is CASSAAGHPGAYEQYF. CDR3 sequence (DNA): TGCGCCAGCAGCGCGGCTGGACACCCGGGCGCCTACGAGCAGTACTTC.

V usage is TRBV5-4 and J usage is TRBJ2-7, with D tentatively TRBD2 (5 bases). Trimming cost V 4 bases and J 2 bases, with 13 bases left between them. CDR3 length equals 14 residues. Germline V gives CDR1 SGHNT, CDR2 YYREEE (reference sequence). DNA for the CDR3: TGTGCCAGCAGCAACCTAGCCGATACCTACGAGCAGTACTTC. Its translation: CASSNLADTYEQYF.

This clonotype was detected many times. This rearrangement joins TRBV3-1 to TRBJ2-6; D is ambiguous. Germline CDR1 LGHDT, CDR2 YNNKEL (reference sequence). Trimming removed 11 bases at V and 0 bases at J, with 8 bases between. The CDR3 extends over 13 amino acids. DNA for the CDR3: TGTGCCTCATCCCACTCTGGGGCCAACGTCCTGACTTTC. Amino acids: CASSHSGANVLTF.

This clonotype was seen only once. The chain carries TRBV12-3 or TRBV12-4 and TRBJ1-6; weak D call: TRBD1 (5 bases). Trimming shortened V by 5 bases and J by 7 bases, and 15 bases separated the two germline ends. The length of the CDR3 is 15 residues. The CDR3 reads CASSPGTDRNSPLHF. The CDR3 region has the DNA TGTGCCAGCAGTCCGGGGACGGACCGGAATTCACCCCTCCACTTT.

Many counts were recorded for this clonotype. The rearrangement joins TRBV6-1 to TRBJ1-2; TRBD1 matches 7 bases. CDR1 and CDR2 (germline): MNHNS, SASEGT. This CDR3 spans 16 amino acids. V shed 4 bases, J shed 2 bases, and the junction held 10 bases outside the gene matches. As DNA, the CDR3 is TGTGCCAGCAGTGTGGATTCACAGGGGACAAACTATGGCTACACCTTC. It codes for CASSVDSQGTNYGYTF.

This clonotype was found many times. The chain combines TRBV28 with TRBJ2-4; D is ambiguous. The CDR3 is made up of 16 amino acids. Trimming took off 5 bases at V and 5 bases at J, with 19 bases between the two ends. In germline, CDR1 is MDHEN, CDR2 SYDVKM. The CDR3 nucleotides read TGTGCCAGCAGTCCATTGGGTACGGGCCGAGAAAACATTCAGTACTTC. This translates into CASSPLGTGRENIQYF. The variable domain in full, with the rest retrieved from reference TRBV28 and TRBJ2-4, is DVKVTQSSRYLVKRTGEKVFLECVQDMDHENMFWYRQDPGLGLRLIYFSYDVKMKEKGDIPEGYSVSREKKERFSLILESASTNQTSMYLCASSPLGTGRENIQYFGAGTRLSVL.

This clonotype was counted only a few times. The rearrangement links TRBV19 to TRBJ2-1; 7 bases are a match to TRBD2. The CDR3 totals 17 residues. Trimming cost V 2 bases and J 3 bases; bases outside gene matches: 10. Germline-derived CDR1 and CDR2 are LNHDA and SQIVND (reference sequence). In nucleotides, the CDR3 is TGTGCCAGTAGTATAATGATGGGCGGGAGACTCTACAATGAGCAGTTCTTC. Protein sequence: CASSIMMGGRLYNEQFF.

This chain uses TRBV29-1 with TRBJ1-2; TRBD1 might be the D (5 bases). The V gene's germline CDR1 is SQVTM and CDR2 ANQGSEA. V was pared by 0 bases and J by 6 bases, with 23 bases between. The CDR3 runs 17 residues. CDR3 loop: CSVEDPVGVSGSHGYTF. CDR3 DNA: TGCAGCGTTGAAGACCCGGTGGGGGTATCAGGGTCGCATGGCTACACCTTC. Full variable domain (rest looked up from reference TRBV29-1 and TRBJ1-2): SAVISQKPSRDICQRGTSLTIQCQVDSQVTMMFWYRQQPGQSLTLIATANQGSEATYESGFVIDKFPISRPNLTFSTLTVSNMSPEDSSIYLCSVEDPVGVSGSHGYTFGSGTRLTVV.

Turning to this clonotype: With a much larger clone just one base away, this may be a read error. Given the absence of the conserved phenylalanine or tryptophan at the CDR3 end, a read error is likely. J is TRBJ2-1 and V is TRBV7-8; TRBD2 aligns across 11 bases. The J call could be wrong; TRBJ2-5 is a better fit for the DNA end. The CDR3 loop spans 21 amino acids. Germline V gives CDR1 SGHVS, CDR2 FQNEAQ. The CDR3 DNA reads TGTGCCAGCAGCTTGTATGATGGGTATACTAGCGGGAGTACGACGGGAGAGACCCAGTACTTG. It yields the protein CASSLYDGYTSGSTTGETQYL.

This clonotype was seen repeatedly, ten times or more. V usage is TRBV20-1 and J usage is TRBJ1-1; D not certain. Germline lookup yields CDR1 DFQATT and CDR2 SNEGSKA (reference sequence). Trimming took off 6 bases at V and 0 bases at J, with 17 bases between the two ends. CDR3 length: 15 residues. CDR3 sequence reads: CSALPFGRLNTEAFF. In DNA form, the CDR3 reads TGCAGTGCCCTACCCTTCGGCCGGCTGAACACTGAAGCTTTCTTT.

The table lists this clonotype with a few counts. V is TRBV7-6 and J is TRBJ2-7, with 7 bases identical to TRBD2. V lost 5 bases, J lost 4 bases, and 5 bases stayed unmatched. Germline V gene data show CDR1 as SGHVS and CDR2 as FNYEAQ. The CDR3 spans 13 residues. CDR3 DNA sequence: TGTGCCAGCAGCCGGGGGGACGGTTACGAGCAGTACTTC. Amino acids: CASSRGDGYEQYF.

Regarding this clonotype: This is likely an artifact of a read error, given a far larger clone one base away. The V call is TRBV2, the J call TRBJ2-5, with D maybe TRBD2 (5 bases). Gene TRBJ2-1 matches the end of the DNA better, so the J call may be wrong. Germline V gene lookup returns CDR1 SNHLY and CDR2 FYNNEI. This CDR3 has 12 amino acids. CDR3 sequence (DNA): TGTGCCGGCAGTTATACTAGAAATGAGCAGTTCTTC. It specifies CAGSYTRNEQFF.

V gene TRBV5-1 combines with J gene TRBJ2-7; weak D call: TRBD2 (5 bases). The V gene lost 7 bases and the J gene lost 2 bases, with 13 bases spanning the gap. CDR1 and CDR2 (germline): SGHRS, YFSETQ. The CDR3 runs to 13 residues. This chain's CDR3 is CASAGVGPYEQYF. The CDR3 DNA follows: TGCGCCAGCGCGGGTGTAGGCCCCTACGAGCAGTACTTC.

The V call is TRBV5-1, the J call TRBJ2-2; tentatively, D is TRBD2 (6 bases). This CDR3 comprises 15 residues. CDR1 SGHRS and CDR2 YFSETQ come from the germline V gene. V was clipped by 0 bases and J by 6 bases, with 12 bases between them. CDR3 sequence reads: CASSLEAGPPGELFF. DNA for the CDR3: TGCGCCAGCAGCTTGGAGGCGGGGCCCCCCGGGGAGCTGTTTTTT.

This clonotype turned up a few times. V usage is TRBV6-5 and J usage is TRBJ1-4; D gene uncertain. The germline V and J ends were trimmed by 0 bases and 0 bases, with 11 bases remaining between them. There are 17 residues in the CDR3. Per germline, CDR1 MNHEY and CDR2 SVGAGI. CDR3 DNA sequence: TGTGCCAGCAGTTACTCGACCGGGTTCGCAACTAATGAAAAACTGTTTTTT. This gives the protein CASSYSTGFATNEKLFF.

This clonotype was counted many times. The CDR3 here is CAISGGQGGNQPQHF. DNA of the CDR3: TGTGCCATCAGTGGAGGGCAGGGCGGCAATCAGCCCCAGCATTTT. The rearrangement uses TRBV10-3 and TRBJ1-5, with D possibly TRBD1 on 5 matching bases. The V gene's germline CDR1 is ENHRY and CDR2 SYGVKD. The ends were cut back, 4 bases at V and 2 bases at J, with 12 bases in the middle. This CDR3 spans 15 amino acids.

This clonotype occurred many times. The genes are TRBV20-1 and TRBJ2-7; no clear D gene. Trimming removed 6 bases at V and 4 bases at J, with 16 bases between. Germline CDR1 and CDR2: DFQATT and SNEGSKA (reference sequence). The CDR3 totals 13 residues. CDR3 coding DNA: TGCAGTGCCAATGCCCAGACGTATTACGAGCAGTACTTC. This gives the protein CSANAQTYYEQYF.

This clonotype was seen just once. V is TRBV28 and J is TRBJ2-7; 15 bases map to TRBD2. Losses at the gene ends were 4 bases for V and 0 bases for J; bases not matched to a gene: 10. The length of the CDR3 is 19 residues. The germline CDR1 and CDR2 sequences are MDHEN and SYDVKM. The CDR3 region is CASSSTGLAGGYRSYEQYF. The CDR3 DNA is TGTGCCAGCAGTTCGACGGGACTAGCGGGAGGATACCGCTCCTACGAGCAGTACTTC. Complete variable domain (other parts from reference TRBV28 and TRBJ2-7): DVKVTQSSRYLVKRTGEKVFLECVQDMDHENMFWYRQDPGLGLRLIYFSYDVKMKEKGDIPEGYSVSREKKERFSLILESASTNQTSMYLCASSSTGLAGGYRSYEQYFGPGTRLTVT.

Concerning this clonotype: One end of the junction varies from germline; a read error may be responsible. The V gene is TRBV3-1, the J gene TRBJ1-1; TRBD1 agrees at 12 bases. This CDR3 is 16 amino acids long. CDR1 LGHDT and CDR2 YNNKEL come from the germline V gene (reference sequence). As DNA, the CDR3 is TGTGCCAGCAGTCCCGGGACAGGGGGCAGTAACACTGAAGCTTCCTTT. Its protein product is CASSPGTGGSNTEASF.

This clonotype was seen repeatedly, ten times or more. The V and J genes are TRBV20-1 and TRBJ2-1, with 10 bases aligning to TRBD2. The CDR3 length is 17 residues. J was trimmed by 2 bases and V by 5 bases; bases with no gene match: 12. Germline V gene sequence: CDR1 DFQATT, CDR2 SNEGSKA (reference sequence). CDR3 protein: CSAGGLAGDPTYNEQFF. The CDR3 region has the DNA TGCAGTGCTGGGGGGCTAGCGGGAGATCCCACCTACAATGAGCAGTTCTTC.

This clonotype was found many times. The V and J genes are TRBV7-9 and TRBJ2-5; D is perhaps TRBD1 or TRBD2 (5 bases each). CDR3 length: 16 amino acids. Deletions cut 2 bases from V and 1 base from J, with 14 bases between. Germline V gene lookup returns CDR1 SEHNR and CDR2 FQNEAQ (reference sequence). The CDR3 nucleotides read TGTGCCAGCAGCTTACGTTTCGGGGCAGCCCAAGAGACCCAGTACTTC. It is translated as CASSLRFGAAQETQYF.

This clonotype appeared many times. The rearrangement joins TRBV18 to TRBJ1-1; 7 bases match TRBD1. The J segment lost 1 base and the V segment lost 6 bases, leaving 5 bases of the junction unmatched. The CDR3 has 14 residues. CDR1 is KGHSH and CDR2 is LQKENI in the germline V gene. CDR3 residues: CASSRDRKNTEAFF. The CDR3 DNA reads TGTGCCAGCTCGCGGGACAGAAAGAACACTGAAGCTTTCTTT.

This clonotype was seen repeatedly, ten times or more. The V gene is TRBV12-3 or TRBV12-4, the J gene TRBJ2-7; TRBD1 matches 7 bases. The CDR3 extends over 14 amino acids. V shed 6 bases and J 0 bases; nucleotides not matched to a gene: 5. The CDR3 DNA follows: TGTGCCAGCAGCTTGGGACAGAGCTCCTACGAGCAGTACTTC. It translates to CASSLGQSSYEQYF.

This clonotype has at least ten counts. The V gene is TRBV2, the J gene TRBJ2-5; 15 bases agree with TRBD2. The CDR3 totals 16 residues. The V gene's germline CDR1 is SNHLY and CDR2 FYNNEI. V gave up 8 bases and J gave up 5 bases; unmatched junction bases: 9. In nucleotides, the CDR3 is TGTGCCAGCCCTCTCAGGACTAGCGGGAGGGTGGAGACCCAGTACTTC. Amino acid sequence: CASPLRTSGRVETQYF.

This clonotype was found many times. The gene calls are TRBV5-6 and TRBJ1-2; D ambiguous. Germline V gene lookup returns CDR1 SGHDT and CDR2 YYEEEE. V lost 2 bases and J lost 5, with 7 bases in between. This CDR3 contains 12 residues. In nucleotides, the CDR3 is TGTGCCAGCAGCTTATCCCGGTATGGCTACACCTTC. This codes for CASSLSRYGYTF.

This clonotype was seen only a few times. The chain employs TRBV7-9 and TRBJ1-4, with D unclear. Germline-derived CDR1 and CDR2 are SEHNR and FQNEAQ (reference sequence). The CDR3 extends over 16 amino acids. Trimming removed 0 bases from V and 5 bases from J, with 13 bases in between. As DNA, the CDR3 is TGTGCCAGCAGCTTAGCTTGTGCGGATTCCAATGAAAAACTGTTTTTT. This encodes CASSLACADSNEKLFF.

This clonotype occurred many times. V is TRBV28 and J is TRBJ1-5; D call uncertain. This CDR3 has 12 residues. Looked up from germline, CDR1 is MDHEN and CDR2 is SYDVKM. V lost 6 bases and J 7 bases, leaving 10 bases between the germline ends. CDR3 coding DNA: TGTGCCAGCAGCTTAGTAGGCCAGCCCCAGCATTTT. Amino acids: CASSLVGQPQHF.